This T cell receptor (beta chain) stems from a study of CD4 T cells in relation to SARS-CoV-2 and coronaviruses. Study-level points and caveats: Monoreactive clones expanded significantly more to SARS-CoV-2 than crossreactive clones did.

Notes on this clone: Its antigen is currently unknown.

The unexposed donors gave CD4+ T cells in about 2010-2019, prior to COVID-19. The CDR3 is made up of 17 amino acids. Germline lookup yields CDR1 SGHTA and CDR2 FQGTGA. With 4 bases clipped from V and 5 bases from J, the junction kept 8 bases outside the gene matches. Deep TCR-beta sequencing used DNA from uncultured naive and memory CD4+ T cells. Some clones are missing from TCRdb's copy, which holds only in-frame ones; the method was immunoSEQ multiplex PCR. The sample contains approximately 64,000 clones, about 95% of which appear only once. V and J are TRBV7-3 and TRBJ2-3; 14 bases map to TRBD2. The receptor was isolated from a human donor in good health. Material for sequencing was naive CD4+ T cells from PBMCs. Regarding subset: naive CD4+ T cells isolated by negative enrichment. CDR3 sequence: CASSSPGLAGGGDTQYF. CDR3 nucleotide sequence: TGTGCCAGCAGCTCCCCAGGACTAGCGGGAGGTGGAGATACGCAGTATTTT.